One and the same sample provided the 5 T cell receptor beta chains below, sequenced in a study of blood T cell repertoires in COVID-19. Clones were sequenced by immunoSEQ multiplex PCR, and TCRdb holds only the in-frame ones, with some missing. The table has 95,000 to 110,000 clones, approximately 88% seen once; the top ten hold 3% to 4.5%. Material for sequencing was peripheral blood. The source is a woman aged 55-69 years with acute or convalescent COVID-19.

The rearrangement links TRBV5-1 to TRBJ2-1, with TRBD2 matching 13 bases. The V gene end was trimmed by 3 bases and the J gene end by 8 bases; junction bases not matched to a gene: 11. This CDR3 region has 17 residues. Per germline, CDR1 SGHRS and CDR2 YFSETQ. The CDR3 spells CASSSGTSGKTGYEQFF. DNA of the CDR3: TGCGCCAGCAGCTCCGGGACTAGCGGGAAAACGGGGTATGAGCAGTTCTTC.

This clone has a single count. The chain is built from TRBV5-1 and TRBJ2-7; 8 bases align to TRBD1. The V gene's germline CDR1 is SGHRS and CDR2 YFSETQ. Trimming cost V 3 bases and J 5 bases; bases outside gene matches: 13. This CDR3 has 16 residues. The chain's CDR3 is CASSSLDTGGKNEQYF. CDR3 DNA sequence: TGCGCCAGCAGCTCGCTAGATACAGGGGGGAAGAACGAGCAGTACTTC.

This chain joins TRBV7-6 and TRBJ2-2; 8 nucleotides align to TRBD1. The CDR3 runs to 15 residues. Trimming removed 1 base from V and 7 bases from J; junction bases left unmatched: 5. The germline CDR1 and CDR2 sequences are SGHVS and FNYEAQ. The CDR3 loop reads CASSLGGQAGGELFF. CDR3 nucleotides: TGTGCCAGCAGCTTAGGGGGACAGGCAGGCGGGGAGCTGTTTTTT.

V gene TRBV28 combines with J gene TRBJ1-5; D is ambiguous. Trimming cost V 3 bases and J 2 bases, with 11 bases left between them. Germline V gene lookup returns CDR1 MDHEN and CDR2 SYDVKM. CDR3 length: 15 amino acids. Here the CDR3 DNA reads TGTGCCAGCAGTTTGAGGGTTTCGGGCAATCAGCCCCAGCATTTT. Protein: CASSLRVSGNQPQHF.

The CDR3 nucleotides read TGTGCCAGCTCACCCCCGCCCTCCGGAGAAACCCAGTACTTC. The encoded protein is CASSPPPSGETQYF. The chain is built from TRBV18 and TRBJ2-5; D not resolved. Germline V gene lookup returns CDR1 KGHSH and CDR2 LQKENI. The CDR3 sequence is 14 residues long. V was clipped by 3 bases and J by 8 bases, with 16 bases between them.